This TCR beta chain is drawn from a study of early T cells in non-severe SARS-CoV-2 infection. Study background: Chains were unpaired, as sequencing was done on bulk RNA from unsorted whole blood. Regarding the study as a whole: Clonotype matching in VDJdb favored anti-spike CD8 responses and did not capture private and CD4 specificities.

This clonotype has a handful of counts. Its antigen is undetermined. The CDR3 extends over 17 amino acids. V lost 5 bases to trimming and J lost 2 bases, with 22 bases between them. Germline CDR1 reads MNHEY; CDR2 reads SVGEGT. TCRdb independently ran MiXCR on the 5' RACE reads; one entry per CDR3 protein. In the table there are over 60,000 distinct CDR3 sequences, approximately 10% of which are singletons. The clonotype originates from an adult who was a healthcare worker with PCR-confirmed SARS-CoV-2 infection or an uninfected control (not recorded which). The sequences come from whole blood, collected at baseline. The chain is built from TRBV6-2 or TRBV6-3 and TRBJ2-7, with unresolved D. The CDR3 nucleotides are TGTGCCAGCAGTCCCCGGCTAAGACCACCGTTAGCCTACGAGCAGTACTTC. Translation: CASSPRLRPPLAYEQYF.